The rows below give T cell receptor beta chains drawn from one sample of a study of cytotoxic CD8 clonotypes in ibrutinib-treated CLL. Here immunoSEQ multiplex PCR was the method, and the copy in TCRdb shows in-frame clones only, minus some. This table has 250,000 to 350,000 clones, approximately 76% appearing once. Sample: PBMCs, taken at disease progression, from a patient treated with ibrutinib. These receptors were collected from a human donor with chronic lymphocytic leukemia. Both conserved end residues are part of each CDR3. Clone size is shown for a subset of rows, as once, few, many or a class of expanded clone.

TRBV2,.,CASQQSYEQYF
TRBV15,once,CATSRAGRGIQETQYF
TRBV5-1,.,CASSWRAGAEAFF
TRBV4-1,.,CASSQRSRGGPHTDTQYF
TRBV7-8,.,CASSLSPANSPLHF
TRBV6-6,.,CASSYSASGYYEQYF
TRBV6-1,.,CASRADRVGNQPQHF
TRBV6-5,.,CASSYSALPPDEQYF
TRBV5-1,.,CASSLEQGAYYGYTF
TRBV15,.,CATSWLNEQFF
TRBV5-1,.,CASSLDSMDTQYF
TRBV19,.,CASSSRAGTGANVLTF
TRBV10-3,.,CAISTGQINYGYTF
TRBV2,.,CASKRTPYEQYF
TRBV7-8,.,CASSLFSGERTDTQYF
TRBV10-1,.,CASSESGTYEQYF
TRBV28,.,CASIGTNNYEQYF
TRBV9,once,CASSASGTSGEYEQYF
TRBV28,.,CASSILLGSTYGYTF
TRBV19,.,CASSTRTSWYEQYF
TRBV7-2,.,CASSPSKFGTQYF
TRBV5-1,.,CASSLAVASRGDTQYF
TRBV6-1,.,CASRGRSEAFF
TRBV6-5,once,CATRRGFNYGYTF